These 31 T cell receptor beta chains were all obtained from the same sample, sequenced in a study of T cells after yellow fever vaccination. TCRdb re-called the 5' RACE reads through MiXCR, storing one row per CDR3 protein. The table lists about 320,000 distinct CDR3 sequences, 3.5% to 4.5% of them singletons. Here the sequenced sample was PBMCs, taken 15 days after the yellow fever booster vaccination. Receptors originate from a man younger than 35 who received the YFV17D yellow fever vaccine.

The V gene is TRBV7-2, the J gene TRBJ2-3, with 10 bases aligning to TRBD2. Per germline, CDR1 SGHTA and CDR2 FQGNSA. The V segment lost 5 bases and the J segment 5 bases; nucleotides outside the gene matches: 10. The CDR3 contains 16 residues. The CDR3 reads CASSPRLAGLLDTQYF. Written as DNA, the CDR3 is TGTGCCAGCAGCCCCAGACTAGCGGGTCTTTTAGATACGCAGTATTTT.

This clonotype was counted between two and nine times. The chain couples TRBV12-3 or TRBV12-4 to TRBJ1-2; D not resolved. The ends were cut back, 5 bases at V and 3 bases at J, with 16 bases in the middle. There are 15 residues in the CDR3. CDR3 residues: CASSRLLGSYYGYTF. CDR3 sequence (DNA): TGTGCCAGCAGTCGACTTTTGGGGAGCTACTATGGCTACACCTTC.

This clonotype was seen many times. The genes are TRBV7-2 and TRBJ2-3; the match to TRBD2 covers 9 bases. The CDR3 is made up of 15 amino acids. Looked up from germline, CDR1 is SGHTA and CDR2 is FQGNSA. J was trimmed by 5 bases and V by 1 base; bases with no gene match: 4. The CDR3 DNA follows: TGTGCCAGCAGCTTAGGCGGTAGCGGGGGAGATACGCAGTATTTT. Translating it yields CASSLGGSGGDTQYF.

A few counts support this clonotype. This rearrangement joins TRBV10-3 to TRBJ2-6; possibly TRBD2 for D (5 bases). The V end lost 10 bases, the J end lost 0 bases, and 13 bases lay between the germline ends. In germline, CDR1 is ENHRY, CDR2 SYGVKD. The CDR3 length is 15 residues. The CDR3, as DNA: TGTGCCAACAGCGGACGGTACTCTGGGGCCAACGTCCTGACTTTC. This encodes CANSGRYSGANVLTF.

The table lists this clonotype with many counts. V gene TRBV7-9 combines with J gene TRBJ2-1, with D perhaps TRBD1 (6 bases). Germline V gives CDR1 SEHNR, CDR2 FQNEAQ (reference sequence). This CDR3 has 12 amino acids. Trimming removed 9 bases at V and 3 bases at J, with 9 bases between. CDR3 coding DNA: TGTGCCAGTCAGGGGATCTACAATGAGCAGTTCTTC. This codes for CASQGIYNEQFF.

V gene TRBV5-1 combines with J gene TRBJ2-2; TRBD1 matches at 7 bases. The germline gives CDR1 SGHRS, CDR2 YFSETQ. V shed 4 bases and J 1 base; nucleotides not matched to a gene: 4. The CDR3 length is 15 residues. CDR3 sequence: CASSRTGENTGELFF. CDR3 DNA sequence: TGCGCCAGCAGCAGAACAGGGGAGAACACCGGGGAGCTGTTTTTT. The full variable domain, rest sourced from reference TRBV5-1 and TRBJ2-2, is KAGVTQTPRYLIKTRGQQVTLSCSPISGHRSVSWYQQTPGQGLQFLFEYFSETQRNKGNFPGRFSGRQFSNSRSEMNVSTLELGDSALYLCASSRTGENTGELFFGEGSRLTVL.

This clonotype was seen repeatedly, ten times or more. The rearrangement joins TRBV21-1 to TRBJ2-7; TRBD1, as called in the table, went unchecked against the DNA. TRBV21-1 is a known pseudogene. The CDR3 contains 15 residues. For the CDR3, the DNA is TGTGCCAGCAGCGAATCGGGACAGGGGTTTTACGAGCAGTACTTC. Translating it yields CASSESGQGFYEQYF.

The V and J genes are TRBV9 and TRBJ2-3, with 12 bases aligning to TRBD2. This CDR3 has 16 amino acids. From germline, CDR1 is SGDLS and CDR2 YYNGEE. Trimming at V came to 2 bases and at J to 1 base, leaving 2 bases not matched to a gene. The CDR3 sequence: CASSVSSGGGTDTQYF. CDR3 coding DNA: TGTGCCAGCAGCGTCTCTAGCGGGGGGGGCACAGATACGCAGTATTTT.

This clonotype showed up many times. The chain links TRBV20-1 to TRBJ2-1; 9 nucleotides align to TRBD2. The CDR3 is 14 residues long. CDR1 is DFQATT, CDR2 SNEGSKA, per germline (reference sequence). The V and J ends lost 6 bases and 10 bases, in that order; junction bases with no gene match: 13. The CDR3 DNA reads TGCAGTGCCCCACTAGCGGGCGTCAAGGGGGAGCAGTTCTTC. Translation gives CSAPLAGVKGEQFF.

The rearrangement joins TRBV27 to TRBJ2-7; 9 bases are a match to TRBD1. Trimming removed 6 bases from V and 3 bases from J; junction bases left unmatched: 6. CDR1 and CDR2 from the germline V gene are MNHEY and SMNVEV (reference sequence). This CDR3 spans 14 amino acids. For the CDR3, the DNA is TGTGCCAGCAGGCGGACAGGGGACCTCTACGAGCAGTACTTC. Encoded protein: CASRRTGDLYEQYF.

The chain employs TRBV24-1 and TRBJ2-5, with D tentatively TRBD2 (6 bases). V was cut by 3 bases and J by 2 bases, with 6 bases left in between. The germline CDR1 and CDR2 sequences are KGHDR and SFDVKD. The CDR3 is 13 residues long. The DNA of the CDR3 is TGTGCCACCAGTGATGCGGGGCAAGAGACCCAGTACTTC. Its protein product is CATSDAGQETQYF.

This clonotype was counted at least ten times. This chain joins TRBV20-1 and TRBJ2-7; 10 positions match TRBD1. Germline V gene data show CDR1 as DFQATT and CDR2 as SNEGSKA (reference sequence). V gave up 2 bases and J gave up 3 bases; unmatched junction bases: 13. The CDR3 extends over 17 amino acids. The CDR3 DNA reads TGCAGTGCTAGACCCCCGGCGGGACAGGGGCTCAACTACGAGCAGTACGTC. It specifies CSARPPAGQGLNYEQYV.

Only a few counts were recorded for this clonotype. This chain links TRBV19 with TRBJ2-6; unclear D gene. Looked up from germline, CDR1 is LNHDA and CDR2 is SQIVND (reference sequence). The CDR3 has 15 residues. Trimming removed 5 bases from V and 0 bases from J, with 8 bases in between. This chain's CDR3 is CASSAHLSGANVLTF. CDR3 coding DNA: TGTGCCAGTAGTGCCCACCTCTCTGGGGCCAACGTCCTGACTTTC.

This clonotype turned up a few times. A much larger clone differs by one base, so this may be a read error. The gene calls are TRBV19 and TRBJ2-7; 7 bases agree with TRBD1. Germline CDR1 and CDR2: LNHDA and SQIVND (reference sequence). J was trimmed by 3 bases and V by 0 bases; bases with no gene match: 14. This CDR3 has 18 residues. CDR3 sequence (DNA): TGTGCCAGTAGTATAGATCGAGGATGTCGGGACAGCTTCTACGAGCAGTACGTC. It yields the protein CASSIDRGCRDSFYEQYV.

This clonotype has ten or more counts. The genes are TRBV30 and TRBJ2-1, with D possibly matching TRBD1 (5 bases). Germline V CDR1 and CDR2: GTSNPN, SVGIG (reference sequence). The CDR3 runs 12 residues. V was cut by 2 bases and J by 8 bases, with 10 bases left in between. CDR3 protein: CAWSRQIDEQFF. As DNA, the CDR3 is TGTGCCTGGAGTCGACAGATCGATGAGCAGTTCTTC. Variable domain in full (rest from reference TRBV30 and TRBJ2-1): SQTIHQWPATLVQPVGSPLSLECTVEGTSNPNLYWYRQAAGRGLQLLFYSVGIGQISSEVPQNLSASRPQDRQFILSSKKLLLSDSGFYLCAWSRQIDEQFFGPGTRLTVL.

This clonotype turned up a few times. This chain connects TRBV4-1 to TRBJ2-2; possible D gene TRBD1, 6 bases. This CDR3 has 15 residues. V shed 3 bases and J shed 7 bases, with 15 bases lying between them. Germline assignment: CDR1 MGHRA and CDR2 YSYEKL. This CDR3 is CASSQGPTGLGELFF. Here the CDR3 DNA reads TGCGCCAGCAGCCAGGGCCCCACAGGGCTCGGGGAGCTGTTTTTT.

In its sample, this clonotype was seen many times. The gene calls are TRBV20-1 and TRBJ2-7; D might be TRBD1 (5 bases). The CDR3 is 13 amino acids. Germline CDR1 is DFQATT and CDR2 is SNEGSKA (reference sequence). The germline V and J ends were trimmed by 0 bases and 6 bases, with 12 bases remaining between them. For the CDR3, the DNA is TGCAGTGCTAGAGATCACAATGGGGCCGAGCAGTACGTC. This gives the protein CSARDHNGAEQYV.

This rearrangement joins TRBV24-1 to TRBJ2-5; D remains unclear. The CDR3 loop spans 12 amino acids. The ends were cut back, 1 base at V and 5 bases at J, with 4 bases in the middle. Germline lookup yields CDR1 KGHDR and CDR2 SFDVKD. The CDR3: CATSDLMETQYF. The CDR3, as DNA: TGTGCCACCAGTGATTTAATGGAGACCCAGTACTTC.

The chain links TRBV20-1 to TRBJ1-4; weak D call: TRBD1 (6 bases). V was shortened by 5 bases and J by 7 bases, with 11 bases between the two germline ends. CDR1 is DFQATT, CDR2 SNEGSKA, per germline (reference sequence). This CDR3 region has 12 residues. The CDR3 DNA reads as TGCAGTGCTTACAGGGAGGGTGAAAAACTGTTTTTT. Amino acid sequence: CSAYREGEKLFF.

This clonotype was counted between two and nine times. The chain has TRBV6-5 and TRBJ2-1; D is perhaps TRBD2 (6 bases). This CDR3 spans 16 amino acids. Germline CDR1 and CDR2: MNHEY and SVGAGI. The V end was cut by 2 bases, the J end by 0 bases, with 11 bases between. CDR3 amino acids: CASSYTAGSSYNEQFF. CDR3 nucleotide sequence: TGTGCCAGCAGTTACACTGCGGGGAGCTCCTACAATGAGCAGTTCTTC.

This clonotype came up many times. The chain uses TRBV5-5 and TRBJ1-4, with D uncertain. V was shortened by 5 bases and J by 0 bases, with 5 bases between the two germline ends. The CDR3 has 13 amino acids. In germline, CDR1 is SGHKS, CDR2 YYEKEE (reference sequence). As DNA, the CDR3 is TGTGCCAGCAGATACACAACTAATGAAAAACTGTTTTTT. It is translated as CASRYTTNEKLFF. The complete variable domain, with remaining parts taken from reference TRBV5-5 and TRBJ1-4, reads DAGVTQSPTHLIKTRGQQVTLRCSPISGHKSVSWYQQVLGQGPQFIFQYYEKEERGRGNFPDRFSARQFPNYSSELNVNALLLGDSALYLCASRYTTNEKLFFGSGTQLSVL.

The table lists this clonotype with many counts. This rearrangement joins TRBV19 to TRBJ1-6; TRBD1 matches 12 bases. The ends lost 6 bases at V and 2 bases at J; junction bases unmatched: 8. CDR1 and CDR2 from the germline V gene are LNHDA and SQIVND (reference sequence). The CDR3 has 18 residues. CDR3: CASSGTGGDWPYNSPLHF. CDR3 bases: TGTGCCAGTAGCGGGACAGGGGGCGATTGGCCCTATAATTCACCCCTCCACTTT.

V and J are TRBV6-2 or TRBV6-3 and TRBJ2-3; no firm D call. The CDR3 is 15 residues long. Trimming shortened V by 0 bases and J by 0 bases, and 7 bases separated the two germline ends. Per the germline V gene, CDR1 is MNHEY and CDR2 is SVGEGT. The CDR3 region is CASSYSTESTDTQYF. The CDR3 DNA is TGTGCCAGCAGTTACTCGACCGAAAGCACAGATACGCAGTATTTT.

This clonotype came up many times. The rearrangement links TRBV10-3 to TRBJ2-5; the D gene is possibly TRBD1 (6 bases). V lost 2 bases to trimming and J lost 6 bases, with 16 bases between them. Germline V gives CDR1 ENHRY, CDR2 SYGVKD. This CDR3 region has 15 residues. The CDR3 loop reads CAISETGRRGQTQYF. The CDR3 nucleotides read TGTGCCATCAGTGAGACAGGGAGAAGAGGACAGACCCAGTACTTC.

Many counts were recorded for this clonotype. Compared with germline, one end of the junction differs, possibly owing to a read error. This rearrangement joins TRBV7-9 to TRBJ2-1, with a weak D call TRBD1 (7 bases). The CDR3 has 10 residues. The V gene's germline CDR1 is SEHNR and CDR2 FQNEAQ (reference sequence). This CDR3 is CASSQGGLVF. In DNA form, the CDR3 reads TGTGCCAGCAGCCAGGGGGGCCTAGTCTTC.

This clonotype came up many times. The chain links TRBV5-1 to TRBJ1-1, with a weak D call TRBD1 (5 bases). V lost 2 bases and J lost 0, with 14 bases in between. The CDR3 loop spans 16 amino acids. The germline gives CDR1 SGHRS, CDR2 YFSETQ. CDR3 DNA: TGCGCCAGCAGCTTCGGGGGGTCGAGTATGAACACTGAAGCTTTCTTT. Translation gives CASSFGGSSMNTEAFF.

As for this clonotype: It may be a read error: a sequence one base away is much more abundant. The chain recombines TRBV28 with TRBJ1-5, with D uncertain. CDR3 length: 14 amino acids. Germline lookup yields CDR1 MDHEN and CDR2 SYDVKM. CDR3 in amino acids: CASSFGDSNQTQHF. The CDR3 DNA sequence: TGTGCCAGCAGTTTTGGGGATAGCAATCAGACCCAGCATTTT.

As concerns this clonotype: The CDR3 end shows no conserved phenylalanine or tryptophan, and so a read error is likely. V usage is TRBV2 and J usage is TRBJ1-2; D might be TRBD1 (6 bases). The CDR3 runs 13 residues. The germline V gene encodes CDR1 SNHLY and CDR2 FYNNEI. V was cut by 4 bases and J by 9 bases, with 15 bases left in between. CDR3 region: CASSGGGKGSYTI. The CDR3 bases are TGTGCCAGCAGTGGAGGGGGAAAAGGGAGCTACACCATC.

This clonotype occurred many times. The chain's CDR3 is CASSGRMTGFEQYF. As DNA, the CDR3 is TGTGCCAGCAGCGGGAGAATGACTGGGTTCGAGCAGTACTTC. This chain joins TRBV5-6 and TRBJ2-7; a weak D match, TRBD2 (5 bases). Per germline, CDR1 SGHDT and CDR2 YYEEEE. This CDR3 contains 14 residues. Trimming took 4 bases from V and 6 from J, leaving 17 bases between them. Using reference TRBV5-6 and TRBJ2-7 for the parts outside the CDR3, the full variable domain is DAGVTQSPTHLIKTRGQQVTLRCSPKSGHDTVSWYQQALGQGPQFIFQYYEEEERQRGNFPDRFSGHQFPNYSSELNVNALLLGDSALYLCASSGRMTGFEQYFGPGTRLTVT.

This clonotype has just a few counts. CDR3 bases: TGCGCCAGCAGCCGAGGTAGTGACAGAAAGACAGATACGCAGTATTTT. Translating gives CASSRGSDRKTDTQYF. This chain connects TRBV4-3 to TRBJ2-3, with a weak D call TRBD1 (5 bases). V gave up 4 bases and J gave up 3 bases, with 17 bases separating them. The CDR3 extends over 16 amino acids. Germline V gene lookup returns CDR1 LGHNA and CDR2 YSLEER.

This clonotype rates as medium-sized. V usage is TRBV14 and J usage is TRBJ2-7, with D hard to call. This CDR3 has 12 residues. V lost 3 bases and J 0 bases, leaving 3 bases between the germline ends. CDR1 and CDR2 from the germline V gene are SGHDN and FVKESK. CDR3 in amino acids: CASSHSSYEQYV. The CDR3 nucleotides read TGTGCCAGCAGCCATAGCTCCTACGAGCAGTACGTC.